This T cell receptor (beta chain) was sequenced during a study of blood T cell repertoires in COVID-19 (dated by TCRdb to 2019 to 2021). Regarding the research as a whole: Collaborator samples came from the United States, Italy and Spain and covered acute and convalescent phases of COVID-19. Subjects who had been exposed to COVID-19, were actively infected with it, or had recovered from it provided the deeply sampled blood TCRbeta repertoires that made up the dataset. The samples were drawn from the first 160 participants of the ongoing ImmuneRACE study and from 1,254 subjects provided by 6 global collaborators. Where available, HLA class I and class II types were obtained from metadata supplied by the sample provider rather than from assay-based typing. The repertoires were released in a freely available public database meant as a resource for research on the immune response to SARS-CoV-2. Sample metadata almost always included a de-identified subject ID, COVID-19 status, age in years and sex. The prospective study material was composed of cDNA or gDNA derived from T cells, B-cell-depleted T cells, or PBMCs. Findings and caveats that apply to the study as a whole: Clinical and demographic metadata were provided uncurated, with the amount varying by source and participant.

Another Seattle source contributed samples from volunteer blood donors who had recovered from COVID-19. Each collaborating institution followed its own protocols to collect whole blood in K2EDTA tubes. Collaborator samples were shipped for TCRbeta analysis as frozen whole blood, isolated PBMCs, or DNA extracted from either sample type. The CDR3 spans 17 residues, from the cysteine through the phenylalanine. Only CDR3 DNA is held: 51 bases, read in frame from base 1. CDR1 and CDR2 are read off the germline V gene (reference sequence) as LNHNV and YYDKDF. V lost 5 bases and J lost 2 bases, and the count of bases not matched to a germline gene is 10. TCRbeta CDR3 regions were amplified from genomic DNA using the immunoSEQ Assay, a bias-controlled multiplex PCR. On the study's bioinformatics: Within the assay, amplification of reference gene primers was used to estimate how many nucleated cells each sample contained. To quantify the absolute abundance of each unique TCRbeta CDR3 rearrangement, sequence reads were collapsed and filtered. For each sample, productive Simpson clonality was calculated as the square root of Simpson's diversity index across productive rearrangements. TCRdb mirrors the immuneACCESS table, restricted to in-frame sequences. Some clones are absent from its copies; in checked studies, under half trace to an unresolved V gene, and the reason for the others is unknown. V and J calls and clone size come straight from that table; D and trimming were deduced from the DNA. Within this sample are fewer than 200,000 clones, with approximately 87% of them counted one time only. Over 0.7% of the sample goes to the ten largest clones.

On this clone: Its antigen specificity is not known. No clone much larger than this one lies a single base away; base qualities are absent.

Specimen: peripheral blood. The V gene is TRBV15 and the J gene is TRBJ2-3, and 10 junctional nucleotides match TRBD2. This receptor was identified in a woman aged 18-29 years who had recovered from COVID-19. The CDR3 is CATSLRTSGATTDTQYF. The base sequence is TGTGCCACCAGCCTCCGTACTAGCGGGGCTACCACAGATACGCAGTATTTT.